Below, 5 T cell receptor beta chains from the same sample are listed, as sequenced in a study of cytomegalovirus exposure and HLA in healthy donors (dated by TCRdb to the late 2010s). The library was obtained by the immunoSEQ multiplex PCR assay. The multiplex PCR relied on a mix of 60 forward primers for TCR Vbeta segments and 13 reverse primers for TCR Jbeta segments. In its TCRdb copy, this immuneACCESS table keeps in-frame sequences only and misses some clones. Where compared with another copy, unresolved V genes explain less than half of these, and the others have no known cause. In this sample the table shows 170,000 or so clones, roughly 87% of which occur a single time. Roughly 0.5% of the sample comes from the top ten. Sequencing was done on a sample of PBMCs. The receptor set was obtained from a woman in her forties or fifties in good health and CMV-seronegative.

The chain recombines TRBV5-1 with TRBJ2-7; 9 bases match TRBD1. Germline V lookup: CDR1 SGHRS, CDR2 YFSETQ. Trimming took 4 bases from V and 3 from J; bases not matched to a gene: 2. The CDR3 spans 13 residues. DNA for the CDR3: TGCGCCAGCAGCGGGACAGGGAACTACGAGCAGTACTTC. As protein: CASSGTGNYEQYF. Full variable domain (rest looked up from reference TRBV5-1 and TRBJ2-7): KAGVTQTPRYLIKTRGQQVTLSCSPISGHRSVSWYQQTPGQGLQFLFEYFSETQRNKGNFPGRFSGRQFSNSRSEMNVSTLELGDSALYLCASSGTGNYEQYFGPGTRLTVT.

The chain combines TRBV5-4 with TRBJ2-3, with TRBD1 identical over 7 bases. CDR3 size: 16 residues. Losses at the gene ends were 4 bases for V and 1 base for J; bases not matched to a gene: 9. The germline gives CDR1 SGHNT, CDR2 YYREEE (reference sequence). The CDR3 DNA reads TGTGCCAGCAGCGCCGGACAGGTAATCGGCACAGATACGCAGTATTTT. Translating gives CASSAGQVIGTDTQYF.

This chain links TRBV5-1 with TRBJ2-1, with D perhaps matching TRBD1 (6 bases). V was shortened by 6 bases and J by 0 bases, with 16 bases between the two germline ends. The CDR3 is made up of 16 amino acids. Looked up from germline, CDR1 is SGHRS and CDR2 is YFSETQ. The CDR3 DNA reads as TGCGCCAGCAAGGAAAAGACAGGACCCTCCTACAATGAGCAGTTCTTC. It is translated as CASKEKTGPSYNEQFF. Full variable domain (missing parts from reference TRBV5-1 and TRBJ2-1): KAGVTQTPRYLIKTRGQQVTLSCSPISGHRSVSWYQQTPGQGLQFLFEYFSETQRNKGNFPGRFSGRQFSNSRSEMNVSTLELGDSALYLCASKEKTGPSYNEQFFGPGTRLTVL.

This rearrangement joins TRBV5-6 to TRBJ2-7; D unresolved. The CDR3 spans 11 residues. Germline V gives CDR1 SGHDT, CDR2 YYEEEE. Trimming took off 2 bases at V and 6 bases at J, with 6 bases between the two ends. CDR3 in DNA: TGTGCCAGCAGCTTACAGAGCGAGCAGTACTTC. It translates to CASSLQSEQYF.

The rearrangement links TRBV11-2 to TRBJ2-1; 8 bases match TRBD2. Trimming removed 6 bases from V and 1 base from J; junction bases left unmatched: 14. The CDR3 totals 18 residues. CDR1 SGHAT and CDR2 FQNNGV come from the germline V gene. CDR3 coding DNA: TGTGCCAGCAGTTTTCGCGGGGGGCTAGCGGTATCCTACAATGAGCAGTTCTTC. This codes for CASSFRGGLAVSYNEQFF.